The rows below give T cell receptor beta chains drawn from one sample of a study of vaccination and CD4 T cells after COVID-19. TCRdb re-analysed the PCR reads in MiXCR, keeping a single row per CDR3 protein. The sample contains more than 13,000 distinct CDR3 sequences, around 74% of which appear only once. Antigens of these TCRs are unknown. Sequencing was done on a sample of CD4+ T cells from blood, cultured in vitro. These receptors originate from a human donor who had recovered from COVID-19. Each CDR3 is given with its conserved first and last residue. A D gene is named only where the DNA matches it firmly. Size values are once, few and many counts, or a class for expanded clones, and some rows have none.

v_gene: TRBV6-1
abundance: .
j_gene: TRBJ1-2
d_gene: .
CDR3nt: TGTGCCAGCAGCCACATTCGAAGGGGGGGCGCCAAGGTTGGCTACACCTTC
CDR3aa: CASSHIRRGGAKVGYTF

v_gene: TRBV1
abundance: .
j_gene: TRBJ2-3
d_gene: .
CDR3nt: TGCACCAGCGGAGGCCCGGGACTCACAGATACGCAGTATTTT
CDR3aa: CTSGGPGLTDTQYF

v_gene: TRBV9
abundance: .
j_gene: TRBJ1-6
d_gene: .
CDR3nt: TGTGCCAGCAGCGTAGGGTCAGGAGTTACCTCTAATTCACCCCTCCACTTT
CDR3aa: CASSVGSGVTSNSPLHF

v_gene: TRBV15
abundance: few
j_gene: TRBJ2-3
d_gene: .
CDR3nt: TGTGCCACCAGCAGAGATATTCGCACAGATACGCAGTATTTT
CDR3aa: CATSRDIRTDTQYF

v_gene: TRBV11-2
abundance: once
j_gene: TRBJ1-2
d_gene: .
CDR3nt: TGTGCCAGCAGCTTAGGGCAGGGTGGTGGCTACACCTTC
CDR3aa: CASSLGQGGGYTF

v_gene: TRBV15
abundance: .
j_gene: TRBJ2-7
d_gene: .
CDR3nt: TGTGCCACCAGCAGGGCGGGGGCCGGCATCTACGAGCAGTACTTC
CDR3aa: CATSRAGAGIYEQYF

v_gene: TRBV6-1
abundance: .
j_gene: TRBJ2-7
d_gene: TRBD2
CDR3nt: TGTGCCAGCAGTCAAGGGACTAGCGGGCGTTACGAGCAGTACTTC
CDR3aa: CASSQGTSGRYEQYF

v_gene: TRBV20-1
abundance: .
j_gene: TRBJ1-1
d_gene: .
CDR3nt: TGCAGTGCTAGAGTCCTGGGAACGGGGAACACTGAAGCTTTCTTT
CDR3aa: CSARVLGTGNTEAFF

v_gene: TRBV28
abundance: few
j_gene: TRBJ1-5
d_gene: .
CDR3nt: TGTGCCAGCAGTTTAGGGGGGGGAGGCAATCAGCCCCAGCATTTT
CDR3aa: CASSLGGGGNQPQHF

v_gene: TRBV20-1
abundance: .
j_gene: TRBJ1-5
d_gene: .
CDR3nt: TGCAGTGCTAGAGAATATCTACAGTATAGCAATCAGCCCCAGCATTTT
CDR3aa: CSAREYLQYSNQPQHF

v_gene: TRBV20-1
abundance: .
j_gene: TRBJ1-5
d_gene: .
CDR3nt: TGCAGTGCTACCTCGAGGAGCAATCAGCCCCAGCATTTT
CDR3aa: CSATSRSNQPQHF

v_gene: TRBV20-1
abundance: once
j_gene: TRBJ2-7
d_gene: TRBD1
CDR3nt: TGCAGTGCTCACGCCGGGACAGGGGAGGACGAGCAGTACTTC
CDR3aa: CSAHAGTGEDEQYF

v_gene: TRBV27
abundance: .
j_gene: TRBJ1-6
d_gene: .
CDR3nt: TGTGCCAGCAGCCCCCGGGGGACACTTAATAATTCACCCCTCCACTTT
CDR3aa: CASSPRGTLNNSPLHF

v_gene: TRBV28
abundance: .
j_gene: TRBJ2-1
d_gene: TRBD2
CDR3nt: TGTGCCTCGCTAGCGGAATCCTACAATGAGCAGTTCTTC
CDR3aa: CASLAESYNEQFF

v_gene: TRBV7-9
abundance: .
j_gene: TRBJ2-7
d_gene: .
CDR3nt: TGTGCCAGCAGCTTAGCGGGAGTTCTCGACCGCTCCTACGAGCAGTACTTC
CDR3aa: CASSLAGVLDRSYEQYF

v_gene: TRBV5-5
abundance: .
j_gene: TRBJ2-2
d_gene: TRBD2
CDR3nt: TGTGCCAGCAGCTTGAATCCGACTAGCGGTGCCGGGGAGCTGTTTTTT
CDR3aa: CASSLNPTSGAGELFF

v_gene: TRBV12-3/TRBV12-4
abundance: once
j_gene: TRBJ2-7
d_gene: TRBD1
CDR3nt: TGTGCCAGCAGAGCTGATGGACAGGCCCAAAGCTCCTACGAGCAGTACTTC
CDR3aa: CASRADGQAQSSYEQYF

v_gene: TRBV6-1
abundance: .
j_gene: TRBJ1-1
d_gene: .
CDR3nt: TGTGCCAGCAGTGAGGGGGACGGTTACACTGAAGCTTTCTTT
CDR3aa: CASSEGDGYTEAFF

v_gene: TRBV29-1
abundance: .
j_gene: TRBJ1-5
d_gene: TRBD1
CDR3nt: TGCAGCGTTACGACAGGGCTCGGTCAGCCCCAGCATTTT
CDR3aa: CSVTTGLGQPQHF

v_gene: TRBV27
abundance: .
j_gene: TRBJ2-5
d_gene: .
CDR3nt: TGTGCCAGCAGTTTAATTGGGGAGGAGACCCAGTACTTC
CDR3aa: CASSLIGEETQYF

v_gene: TRBV19
abundance: .
j_gene: TRBJ2-3
d_gene: .
CDR3nt: TGTGCCAGTAGTCCCGTGGGGGCGGGTACGCAGTATTTT
CDR3aa: CASSPVGAGTQYF

v_gene: TRBV20-1
abundance: .
j_gene: TRBJ2-3
d_gene: .
CDR3nt: TGCAGTGCTAGAGACCCCCACGGCCCGGGCACAGATACGCAGTATTTT
CDR3aa: CSARDPHGPGTDTQYF

v_gene: TRBV20-1
abundance: .
j_gene: TRBJ1-6
d_gene: .
CDR3nt: TGCAGTGCTAGGGGTAGCTCCTATAATTCACCCCTCCACTTT
CDR3aa: CSARGSSYNSPLHF

v_gene: TRBV7-2
abundance: hyperexpanded
j_gene: TRBJ1-5
d_gene: .
CDR3nt: TGTGCCAGCAGCTTCAATACAGGCAATCAGCCCCAGCATTTT
CDR3aa: CASSFNTGNQPQHF

v_gene: TRBV15
abundance: .
j_gene: TRBJ1-6
d_gene: TRBD1
CDR3nt: TGTGCCACCAGCAGAGAGACAGGGATGAATAATTCACCCCTCCACTTT
CDR3aa: CATSRETGMNNSPLHF

v_gene: TRBV27
abundance: few
j_gene: TRBJ1-5
d_gene: .
CDR3nt: TGTGCCAGCAGTACCATATCCCCCTTGGGGGGGCCCGGGCAGCCCCAGCATTTT
CDR3aa: CASSTISPLGGPGQPQHF

v_gene: TRBV20-1
abundance: .
j_gene: TRBJ2-7
d_gene: TRBD2
CDR3nt: TGCAGTGCTAGTGGTACTAGCGGGAGGGACTCCTACGAGCAGTACTTC
CDR3aa: CSASGTSGRDSYEQYF

v_gene: TRBV20-1
abundance: .
j_gene: TRBJ2-6
d_gene: TRBD2
CDR3nt: TGCAGTGCTAGAGCTAGCGGAAAGGCGGGGGCCAACGTCCTGACTTTC
CDR3aa: CSARASGKAGANVLTF

v_gene: TRBV27
abundance: .
j_gene: TRBJ1-5
d_gene: .
CDR3nt: TGTGCCAGCAGGCCGAGGGGTAATCAGCCCCAGCATTTT
CDR3aa: CASRPRGNQPQHF

v_gene: TRBV5-6
abundance: .
j_gene: TRBJ1-2
d_gene: TRBD1
CDR3nt: TGTGCCAGCAGCCGGGACAGGGACAAGGGCTACACCTTC
CDR3aa: CASSRDRDKGYTF

v_gene: TRBV7-2
abundance: .
j_gene: TRBJ1-3
d_gene: .
CDR3nt: TGTGCCAGCAGCTTCAGTGTGGGCGGAAACACCATATATTTT
CDR3aa: CASSFSVGGNTIYF

v_gene: TRBV7-2
abundance: .
j_gene: TRBJ2-7
d_gene: .
CDR3nt: TGTGCCAGCAGCCCCGGCGTCAGACCAACCTACGAGCAGTACTTC
CDR3aa: CASSPGVRPTYEQYF

v_gene: TRBV20-1
abundance: .
j_gene: TRBJ2-7
d_gene: .
CDR3nt: TGCAGTGCTCGTCCACCCAACGGCGGCTACGAGCAGTACTTC
CDR3aa: CSARPPNGGYEQYF

v_gene: TRBV7-6
abundance: .
j_gene: TRBJ2-3
d_gene: TRBD1
CDR3nt: TGTGCCAGCAGCTTAGAGGTGGGACAGGTTAGCACAGATACGCAGTATTTT
CDR3aa: CASSLEVGQVSTDTQYF

v_gene: TRBV2
abundance: .
j_gene: TRBJ1-5
d_gene: .
CDR3nt: TGTGCCAGCAGGGGGGTAAGCAATCAGCCCCAGCATTTT
CDR3aa: CASRGVSNQPQHF

v_gene: TRBV6-5
abundance: .
j_gene: TRBJ1-5
d_gene: .
CDR3nt: TGTGCCAGCAGTTACGCAGGGGCTCAGCCCCAGCATTTT
CDR3aa: CASSYAGAQPQHF

v_gene: TRBV2
abundance: .
j_gene: TRBJ1-2
d_gene: .
CDR3nt: TGTGCCAGCAGTGAAGGGTGGTCCGCCGGGAGGGGCTACACCTTC
CDR3aa: CASSEGWSAGRGYTF

v_gene: TRBV20-1
abundance: few
j_gene: TRBJ2-7
d_gene: .
CDR3nt: TGCAGTGCTAGAGATGAGGGGGGGGCCTACGAGCAGTACTTC
CDR3aa: CSARDEGGAYEQYF

v_gene: TRBV11-2
abundance: .
j_gene: TRBJ1-1
d_gene: .
CDR3nt: TGTGCCAGCAGTCACGAACTGGTCAACACTGAAGCTTTCTTT
CDR3aa: CASSHELVNTEAFF

v_gene: TRBV27
abundance: few
j_gene: TRBJ1-6
d_gene: .
CDR3nt: TGTGCCAGCAGTTCCACCGCGACGCCCTGGTCACCCCTCCACTTT
CDR3aa: CASSSTATPWSPLHF

v_gene: TRBV20-1
abundance: .
j_gene: TRBJ2-1
d_gene: .
CDR3nt: TGCAGTGCTAGGGCTACCTGGGTGGGGGAGCAGTTCTTC
CDR3aa: CSARATWVGEQFF

v_gene: TRBV15
abundance: .
j_gene: TRBJ2-1
d_gene: TRBD2
CDR3nt: TGTGCCACCAGCCCAATAAGGCCTAGCGGGAGTGGGAATGAGCAGTTCTTC
CDR3aa: CATSPIRPSGSGNEQFF

v_gene: TRBV28
abundance: .
j_gene: TRBJ1-2
d_gene: .
CDR3nt: TGTGCCAGCAGTTTCGAGACAGGTTTTAACTATGGCTACACCTTC
CDR3aa: CASSFETGFNYGYTF

v_gene: TRBV19
abundance: few
j_gene: TRBJ2-7
d_gene: .
CDR3nt: TGTGCCAGTAGTATCCAGACAGCCCGCTACGAGCAGTACTTC
CDR3aa: CASSIQTARYEQYF

v_gene: TRBV30
abundance: few
j_gene: TRBJ2-3
d_gene: TRBD2
CDR3nt: TGTGCCTGGAGGGCGGCCGGGAGGCCCGATACGCAGTATTTT
CDR3aa: CAWRAAGRPDTQYF

v_gene: TRBV7-2
abundance: .
j_gene: TRBJ2-7
d_gene: TRBD1
CDR3nt: TGTGCCAGCAGCTTAGCGTGGACAGGGCGGAACGAGCAGTACTTC
CDR3aa: CASSLAWTGRNEQYF

v_gene: TRBV12-3/TRBV12-4
abundance: .
j_gene: TRBJ1-2
d_gene: TRBD1
CDR3nt: TGTGCCAGCAGCCAGGGACAGGGGCTTGGCTACACCTTC
CDR3aa: CASSQGQGLGYTF

v_gene: TRBV20-1
abundance: .
j_gene: TRBJ1-3
d_gene: .
CDR3nt: TGCAGTGCGGCCGACAGTAACTCCGGAAACACCATATATTTT
CDR3aa: CSAADSNSGNTIYF

v_gene: TRBV2
abundance: once
j_gene: TRBJ1-6
d_gene: .
CDR3nt: TGTGCCAGCAGCAGAAATTCACCCCTCCACTTT
CDR3aa: CASSRNSPLHF

v_gene: TRBV6-5
abundance: .
j_gene: TRBJ1-2
d_gene: .
CDR3nt: TGTGCCAGCAGTTACTCGGGAATGCAGCGGCATTACACCTTC
CDR3aa: CASSYSGMQRHYTF

v_gene: TRBV27
abundance: .
j_gene: TRBJ2-7
d_gene: .
CDR3nt: TGTGCCAGCAGCTCTCGTTGGGAGACAGGAGCCTCCTACGAGCAGTACTTC
CDR3aa: CASSSRWETGASYEQYF

v_gene: TRBV20-1
abundance: .
j_gene: TRBJ1-5
d_gene: .
CDR3nt: TGCAGTGTCGCAAGGGGCAATCAGCCCCAGCATTTT
CDR3aa: CSVARGNQPQHF

v_gene: TRBV20-1
abundance: .
j_gene: TRBJ1-5
d_gene: .
CDR3nt: TGCAGTGCTAGAGATTTTAGCAATCAGCCCCAGCATTTT
CDR3aa: CSARDFSNQPQHF

v_gene: TRBV20-1
abundance: .
j_gene: TRBJ1-2
d_gene: .
CDR3nt: TGCAGTGCTCCATACAGGGAGAACTATGGCTACACCTTC
CDR3aa: CSAPYRENYGYTF

v_gene: TRBV27
abundance: .
j_gene: TRBJ2-5
d_gene: TRBD2
CDR3nt: TGTGCCAGCTCCCGGCGGGGGGGGGGGGAGACCCAGTACTTC
CDR3aa: CASSRRGGGETQYF

v_gene: TRBV6-2/TRBV6-3
abundance: .
j_gene: TRBJ2-5
d_gene: TRBD1
CDR3nt: TGTGCCAGCAGACCCCGGACAGGCTCAACCCGGTTAGAGACCCAGTACTTC
CDR3aa: CASRPRTGSTRLETQYF

v_gene: TRBV6-2/TRBV6-3
abundance: .
j_gene: TRBJ2-4
d_gene: .
CDR3nt: TGTGCCAGCAGACCTGGGTGGGCTTTCGGGGACATTCAGTACTTC
CDR3aa: CASRPGWAFGDIQYF

v_gene: TRBV28
abundance: medium-sized
j_gene: TRBJ1-5
d_gene: TRBD1
CDR3nt: TGTGCCAGCAGACCCAAAACAGGGGGCGATCAGCCCCAGCATTTT
CDR3aa: CASRPKTGGDQPQHF

v_gene: TRBV19
abundance: .
j_gene: TRBJ1-5
d_gene: .
CDR3nt: TGTGCCAGTACGTCGACCAAATATAGCAATCAGCCCCAGCATTTT
CDR3aa: CASTSTKYSNQPQHF